Each of the 5 T cell receptor beta chains below was sequenced from the same sample in a study of T cell repertoires in cytomegalovirus infection. TCRdb itself ran the reads through MiXCR, one entry per CDR3 protein. The table has 150,000 to 200,000 distinct CDR3 sequences, nearly 9.5% seen once. Sample: PBMCs. All receptors derive from a human donor in good health (CMV status not recorded). Some clones in this sample may be carry-over from other donors' samples.

The chain carries TRBV10-3 and TRBJ2-1, with 12 bases aligning to TRBD1. The CDR3 has 14 amino acids. The germline CDR1 and CDR2 sequences are ENHRY and SYGVKD. Unmatched junction bases numbered 4, after V lost 8 bases and J lost 5 bases. CDR3 amino acids: CAIAGTGGHNEQFF. CDR3 sequence (DNA): TGTGCCATCGCCGGGACAGGGGGCCACAATGAGCAGTTCTTC.

This clonotype has more than one count but fewer than ten. CDR3 amino acids: CATSRDRVDTGELFF. The CDR3 nucleotides are TGTGCCACCAGTCGGGACAGGGTAGACACCGGGGAGCTGTTTTTT. This chain joins TRBV15 and TRBJ2-2, with 9 bases aligning to TRBD1. With 6 bases clipped from V and 3 bases from J, the junction kept 5 bases outside the gene matches. Germline-derived CDR1 and CDR2 are LNHNV and YYDKDF (reference sequence). The CDR3 loop spans 15 amino acids.

This clonotype was seen many times. V gene TRBV4-2 combines with J gene TRBJ1-5, with TRBD1 matching over 7 bases. Germline-derived CDR1 and CDR2 are LGHNA and YNFKEQ. This CDR3 spans 16 amino acids. The V and J ends lost 1 base and 6 bases, in that order; junction bases with no gene match: 9. The CDR3 DNA reads as TGTGCCAGCAGCCAAGCCCCGGGGACAGCCGGTCAGCCCCAGCATTTT. This gives the protein CASSQAPGTAGQPQHF.

V is TRBV19 and J is TRBJ2-2, with D unresolved. This CDR3 has 13 amino acids. Germline-derived CDR1 and CDR2 are LNHDA and SQIVND (reference sequence). Trimming shortened V by 6 bases and J by 0 bases, and 5 bases separated the two germline ends. CDR3 amino acids: CASRESNTGELFF. For the CDR3, the DNA is TGTGCCAGTAGAGAATCGAACACCGGGGAGCTGTTTTTT.

This clonotype was found many times. The chain links TRBV2 to TRBJ2-1; TRBD1 might be the D (6 bases). CDR3 size: 14 residues. The germline V gene encodes CDR1 SNHLY and CDR2 FYNNEI. Trimming stripped 8 bases from V and 2 bases from J, with 13 bases between. CDR3 residues: CASLGHPTYNEQFF. In DNA, the CDR3 is TGTGCCAGCCTGGGACATCCAACCTACAATGAGCAGTTCTTC.